This T cell receptor beta chain was captured by sequencing in a study of blood T cells in healthy people across ages (dated by TCRdb to between 2014 and 2017). For context, the study as a whole: Template switching captured roughly one uniquely barcoded TCR beta cDNA molecule per two T cells in model experiments. To avoid experimental bias, donors of different ages were distributed randomly across sequencing lanes. For two donors (one aged 18 to 29 and one aged 80 or older), the study analyzed two additional independent replicas of 1 million unique cDNA reads from the same blood draw. To track age-related changes in TCR beta repertoire diversity, the study relied on deep sequencing normalized with unique cDNA molecular identifiers. Donors were grouped into four age groups: young (average roughly 16 years), middle-aged (under 40), aged (around 60) and long-lived (less than 85). Broader findings and caveats from the paper: Since profiling was done on bulk unsorted PBMCs, naive and antigen-experienced compartments could not be conclusively compared. Because the CMV infection status of the donors was unknown, age-related changes in expanded clonotypes may potentially have been confounded. Total diversity estimates from one million sequenced T cells were considered lower bounds and underestimates. Compared with the aged group, more naive CD4+ T cells, fewer expanded clones and increased TCR diversity were shown by the long-lived group, suggesting age selection. Observed TCR beta diversity correlated strongly with the percentage of naive T cells measured by flow cytometry. Observed TCR beta diversity per million T cells fell roughly linearly with age, and a significant reduction was already apparent by age around 40.

Donors were under 40 systemically healthy Caucasian individuals from Russia aged roughly 6 to 90 years. Ten milliliters of peripheral blood were drawn from each donor into EDTA-treated Vacutainer tubes. Ficoll-Paque density-gradient centrifugation was used to isolate PBMCs, with at least 6.5 million per sample. Trizol reagent was used to extract total RNA from PBMCs, with at least 5 micrograms per sample. For every donor, an aliquot of PBMCs went through flow cytometry to measure the percentages of naive CD45RAhigh/CD27high T cells. Libraries were prepared through 5' RACE. TCRdb shows the sequencer as Illumina HiSeq 2500. A second PCR of roughly 7 to 11 cycles was performed with a sample-barcoded 5' primer and a J-beta primer mix. A template-switch 5' adaptor carrying 12 random nucleotides introduced a unique molecular identifier onto each TCR beta cDNA molecule. Each sample yielded at least 3 million CDR3-containing paired-end reads. First-strand cDNA was synthesized from all RNA with the Mint cDNA synthesis kit, primed by a TRBC-specific oligonucleotide. Following uracil-DNA glycosylase treatment, a first 18-cycle PCR with universal primers M1SS and BC2_uni_R was performed on all cDNA. Per the source publication's procedure: For normalization, 1 million high-quality reads were randomly selected from each sample, with every read carrying a distinct molecular identifier. Reads sharing molecular identifiers were discarded rather than binned into consensus sequences. MiTCR, set to a Q25 quality threshold and the strictest error-elimination algorithm, was used for CDR3 identification, clonotype clustering and error correction. A nonparametric unseen species model using Euler transformation provided a lower-bound estimate of total TCR beta diversity. Through fastp at Q25 and MiXCR, TCRdb rebuilt clones from the public reads, retaining in-frame beta chains. Rows with one shared CDR3 protein collapse into an entry with the most common genes and DNA. Here the V and J calls rest on TCRdb's processing, not on the authors' analysis. Counted in this sample were some 1 million distinct CDR3 sequences; 40% to 55% of them appeared once. Under 20% of the sample is held by the ten biggest clonotypes.

Compared with germline, V lacks 5 bases and J lacks 6 bases; bases without a gene match: 6. CDR3 length: 14 amino acids, cysteine to phenylalanine. CDR3 DNA is the only sequence kept; it has 42 bases, read in frame from the first base. As encoded in the germline V gene (reference sequence), CDR1 is MNHEY while CDR2 is SMNVEV. This clonotype was recorded only once. The specificity of this receptor is unknown. The record has no base qualities; no much larger clone is one base away. This sequence uses TRBV27 and TRBJ1-5, with 8 bases matching TRBD1. The specimen was blood. The origin of this receptor is an older woman in good health. Here the CDR3 is given as CASSRDRGLQPQHF. The sequenced DNA is TGTGCCAGCAGTCGCGACAGGGGTCTTCAGCCCCAGCATTTT.